This TCR beta chain was found in a study of response to subunit inactivated influenza vaccine. Each CDR3 protein is one row after TCRdb ran MiXCR on the RT-PCR reads. The top ten hold about a tenth of the sample, which has around 200,000 distinct CDR3 sequences, around 9.2% seen once. Trimming at V came to 4 bases and at J to 7 bases, leaving 11 bases not matched to a gene. The germline gives CDR1 LGHDT, CDR2 YNNKEL (reference sequence). The CDR3 contains 16 residues. Study-wide results and caveats: New T cells are recruited in small numbers by each seasonal influenza vaccination, according to the authors' suggestion.

There are many counts of this clonotype. The antigen remains unidentified. This TCR was sampled from a man over 45 who received an inactivated influenza vaccine. The V and J genes are TRBV3-1 and TRBJ2-1, with 9 bases aligning to TRBD1. The material was non-naive T cells sorted from PBMCs, obtained on the day of vaccination. The CDR3 is CASSPIPGQGGNEQFF. CDR3 nucleotides: TGTGCCAGCAGCCCGATTCCGGGACAGGGAGGAAATGAGCAGTTCTTC.